Listed here are 9 T cell receptor beta chains from one sample, sequenced in a study of intratumoral heterogeneity in liver cancer. Repertoires were generated with immunoSEQ multiplex PCR, while TCRdb's copy carries only in-frame clones and drops some. The repertoire includes about 20,000 clones, around 75% of them detected once, and 17% sits in the top ten. The specimen was tumor-adjacent normal tissue, collected before any cancer treatment. The source of these receptors is a woman aged 65 to 85 with hepatocellular carcinoma.

V usage is TRBV10-3 and J usage is TRBJ2-1; D unresolved. CDR3 length: 15 amino acids. The V end lost 0 bases, the J end lost 5 bases, and 11 bases lay between the germline ends. CDR1 ENHRY and CDR2 SYGVKD come from the germline V gene. Here the CDR3 DNA reads TGTGCCATCAGTGAGTCGGAACTGTTCAACAATGAGCAGTTCTTC. The encoded protein is CAISESELFNNEQFF.

The chain uses TRBV4-1 and TRBJ2-1; D is ambiguous. Trimming took off 2 bases at V and 1 base at J, with 12 bases between the two ends. Germline values: CDR1 MGHRA, CDR2 YSYEKL. The CDR3 has 16 residues. The CDR3 nucleotides read TGCGCCAGCAGCCAAAACTACTTCCCATCCTACAATGAGCAGTTCTTC. Translating it yields CASSQNYFPSYNEQFF.

The chain links TRBV7-2 to TRBJ2-7; no reliable D call. This CDR3 has 13 amino acids. Trimming pared 5 bases from V and 0 bases from J, leaving 8 bases between. Germline V CDR1 and CDR2: SGHTA, FQGNSA. Written as DNA, the CDR3 is TGTGCCAGCAGCGAAGCCCCCTCCTACGAGCAGTACTTC. Encoded protein: CASSEAPSYEQYF.

CDR3 coding DNA: TGTGCCTGGAGTGTACTTCCACAGGGAGAGACTGAAGCTTTCTTT. It codes for CAWSVLPQGETEAFF. V and J are TRBV30 and TRBJ1-1; D might be TRBD1 (6 bases). The CDR3 has 15 amino acids. Between the trimmed V and J ends, which lost 0 bases and 5 bases, there was a span of 16 bases. Germline V lookup: CDR1 GTSNPN, CDR2 SVGIG (reference sequence).

This clone is labeled medium-sized. This chain links TRBV7-2 with TRBJ2-7; 8 positions match TRBD1. Germline values: CDR1 SGHTA, CDR2 FQGNSA. Germline trimming cut 2 bases from V and 3 bases from J; bases unmatched to any gene: 6. The length of the CDR3 is 15 residues. In DNA form, the CDR3 reads TGTGCCAGCAGCTTAAACCCAGGGGGCAGCTACGAGCAGTACTTC. This codes for CASSLNPGGSYEQYF.

The chain combines TRBV7-6 with TRBJ2-3; 9 bases fit TRBD2. This CDR3 region has 13 residues. Germline loops: CDR1 SGHVS, CDR2 FNYEAQ. V lost 4 bases, J lost 10 bases, and 6 bases stayed unmatched. Written as DNA, the CDR3 is TGTGCCAGCAGCTCGAGCGGGAGGAGTGCGCAGTATTTT. Amino acid sequence: CASSSSGRSAQYF.

The chain carries TRBV14 and TRBJ2-1; 9 nucleotides agree with TRBD1. V lost 0 bases and J lost 8; bases outside the gene matches: 8. The CDR3 contains 16 residues. CDR1 and CDR2 (germline): SGHDN, FVKESK. In nucleotides, the CDR3 is TGTGCCAGCAGCCAAGATGTAGGACAGGGGCTTGATGAGCAGTTCTTC. Residues: CASSQDVGQGLDEQFF.

This chain uses TRBV5-8 with TRBJ1-2, with D perhaps TRBD1 (6 bases). Trimming removed 6 bases from V and 4 bases from J, with 13 bases in between. The CDR3 loop spans 13 amino acids. Germline values: CDR1 SGHTS, CDR2 YDEGEE. CDR3 nucleotides: TGTGCCAGCACTCTGGACAGACTCTATGGCTACACCTTC. Its translation is CASTLDRLYGYTF.

The sample holds one count of this clone. V is TRBV29-1 and J is TRBJ2-3; TRBD2 aligns across 9 bases. CDR3 length: 13 residues. Germline CDR1 SQVTM, CDR2 ANQGSEA. Trimming cost V 7 bases and J 3 bases; bases outside gene matches: 5. The CDR3 loop is CSGGGGGTDTQYF. CDR3 bases: TGCAGCGGTGGCGGGGGGGGGACAGATACGCAGTATTTT.